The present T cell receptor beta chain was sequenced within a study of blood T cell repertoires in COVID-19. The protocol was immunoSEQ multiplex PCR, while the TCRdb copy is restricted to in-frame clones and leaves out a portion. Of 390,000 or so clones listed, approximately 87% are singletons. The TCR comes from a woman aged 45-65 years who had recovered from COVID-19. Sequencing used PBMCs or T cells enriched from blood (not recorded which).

The CDR3 reads CASGSRDRSYGYTF. The CDR3 DNA reads TGTGCTAGTGGTTCGAGGGACAGGAGCTATGGCTACACCTTC. J is TRBJ1-2 and V is TRBV12-5; 8 positions match TRBD1. V lost 4 bases, J lost 4 bases, and 5 bases stayed unmatched. CDR3 length: 14 residues. Germline values: CDR1 LGHNT, CDR2 FRNRAP.